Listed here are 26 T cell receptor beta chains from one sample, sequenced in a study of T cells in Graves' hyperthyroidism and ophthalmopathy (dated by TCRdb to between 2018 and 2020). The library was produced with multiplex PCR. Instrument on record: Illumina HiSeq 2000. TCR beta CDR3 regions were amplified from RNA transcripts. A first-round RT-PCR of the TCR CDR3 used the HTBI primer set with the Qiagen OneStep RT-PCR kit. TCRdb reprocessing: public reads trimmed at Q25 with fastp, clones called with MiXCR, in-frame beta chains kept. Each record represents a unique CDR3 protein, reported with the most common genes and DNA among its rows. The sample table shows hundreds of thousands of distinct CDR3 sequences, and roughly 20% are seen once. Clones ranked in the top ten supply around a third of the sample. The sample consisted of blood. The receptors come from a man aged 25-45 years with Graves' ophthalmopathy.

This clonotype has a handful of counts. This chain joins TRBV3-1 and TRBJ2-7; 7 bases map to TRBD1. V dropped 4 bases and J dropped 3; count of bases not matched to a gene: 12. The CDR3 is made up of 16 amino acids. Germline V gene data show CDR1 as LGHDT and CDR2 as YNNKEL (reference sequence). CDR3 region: CASSPGDSLMSYEQYF. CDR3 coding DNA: TGTGCCAGCAGCCCCGGGGACAGCCTCATGAGCTACGAGCAGTACTTC.

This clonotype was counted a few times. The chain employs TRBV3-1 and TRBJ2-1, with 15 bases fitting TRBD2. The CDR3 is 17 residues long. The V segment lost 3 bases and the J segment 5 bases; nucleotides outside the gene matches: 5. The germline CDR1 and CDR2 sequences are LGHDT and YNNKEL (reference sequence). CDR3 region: CASSHGLAGGPDNEQFF. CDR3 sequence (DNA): TGTGCCAGCAGCCATGGACTAGCGGGAGGGCCAGACAATGAGCAGTTCTTC.

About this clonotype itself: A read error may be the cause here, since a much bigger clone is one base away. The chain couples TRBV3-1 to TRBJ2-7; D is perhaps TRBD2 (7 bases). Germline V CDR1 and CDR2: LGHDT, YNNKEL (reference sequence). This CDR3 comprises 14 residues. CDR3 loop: CASRGRGISYERYF. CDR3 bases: TGTGCCAGCAGAGGGAGGGGGATCTCCTACGAGCGGTACTTC.

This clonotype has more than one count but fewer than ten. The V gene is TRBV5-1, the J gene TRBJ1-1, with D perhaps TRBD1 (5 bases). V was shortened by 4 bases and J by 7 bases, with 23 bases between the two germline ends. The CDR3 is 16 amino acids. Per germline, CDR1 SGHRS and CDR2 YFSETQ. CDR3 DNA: TGCGCCAGCAGCCAAATGACTGACTCAGGGCAAAGTGAAGCTTTCTTT. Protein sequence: CASSQMTDSGQSEAFF.

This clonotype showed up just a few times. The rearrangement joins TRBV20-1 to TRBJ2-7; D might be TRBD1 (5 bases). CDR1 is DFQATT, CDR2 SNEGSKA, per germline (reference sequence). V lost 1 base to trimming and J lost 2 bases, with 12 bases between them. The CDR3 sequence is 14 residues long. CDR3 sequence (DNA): TGCAGTGCTAGAGGAGGAGTCAGGGCCTACGAGCAGTACTTC. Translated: CSARGGVRAYEQYF.

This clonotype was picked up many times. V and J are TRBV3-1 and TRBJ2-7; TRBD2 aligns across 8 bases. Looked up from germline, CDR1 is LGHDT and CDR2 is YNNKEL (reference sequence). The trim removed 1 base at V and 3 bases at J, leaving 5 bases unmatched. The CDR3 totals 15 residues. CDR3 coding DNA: TGTGCCAGCAGCCAAGTTGCGGGAGGAGTCTACGAGCAGTACTTC. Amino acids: CASSQVAGGVYEQYF.

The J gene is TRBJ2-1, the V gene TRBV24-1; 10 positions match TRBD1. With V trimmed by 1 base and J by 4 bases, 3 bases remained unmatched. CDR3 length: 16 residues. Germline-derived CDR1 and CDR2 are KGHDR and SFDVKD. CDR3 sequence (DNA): TGTGCCACCAGTGATTTCGGACAGGGGGGTTACAATGAGCAGTTCTTC. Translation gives CATSDFGQGGYNEQFF.

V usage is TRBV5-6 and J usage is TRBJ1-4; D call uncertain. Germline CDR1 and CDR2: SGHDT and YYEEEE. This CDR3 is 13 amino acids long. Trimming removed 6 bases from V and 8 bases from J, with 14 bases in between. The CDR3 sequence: CASILWGTEKLFF. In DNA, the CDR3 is TGTGCCAGCATCCTTTGGGGAACGGAAAAACTGTTTTTT.

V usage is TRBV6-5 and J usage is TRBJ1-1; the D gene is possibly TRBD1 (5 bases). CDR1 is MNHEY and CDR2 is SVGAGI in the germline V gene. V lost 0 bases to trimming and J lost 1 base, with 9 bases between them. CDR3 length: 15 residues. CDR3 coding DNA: TGTGCCAGCAGTTACTCGAAGAGGGGGAACACTGAAGCTTTCTTT. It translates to CASSYSKRGNTEAFF.

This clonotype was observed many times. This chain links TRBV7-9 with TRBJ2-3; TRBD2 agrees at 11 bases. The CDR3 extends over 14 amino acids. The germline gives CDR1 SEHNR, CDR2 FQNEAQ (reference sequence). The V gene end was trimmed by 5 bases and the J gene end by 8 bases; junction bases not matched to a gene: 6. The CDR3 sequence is CASSRLAGGSTQYF. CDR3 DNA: TGTGCCAGCAGCCGGCTAGCGGGAGGCTCTACGCAGTATTTT. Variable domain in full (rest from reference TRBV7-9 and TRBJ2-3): DTGVSQNPRHKITKRGQNVTFRCDPISEHNRLYWYRQTLGQGPEFLTYFQNEAQLEKSRLLSDRFSAERPKGSFSTLEIQRTEQGDSAMYLCASSRLAGGSTQYFGPGTRLTVL.

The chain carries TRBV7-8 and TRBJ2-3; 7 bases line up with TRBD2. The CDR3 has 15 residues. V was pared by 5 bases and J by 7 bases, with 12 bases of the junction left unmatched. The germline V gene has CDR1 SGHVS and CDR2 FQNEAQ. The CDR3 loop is CASSLRTREENTQYF. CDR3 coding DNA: TGTGCCAGCAGCCTGCGGACTAGGGAAGAAAATACGCAGTATTTT.

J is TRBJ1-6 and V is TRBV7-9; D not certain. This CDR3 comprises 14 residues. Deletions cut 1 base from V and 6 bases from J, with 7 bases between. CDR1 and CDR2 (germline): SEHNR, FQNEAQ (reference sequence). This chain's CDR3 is CASSLEAVNSPLHF. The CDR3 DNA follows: TGTGCCAGCAGCTTAGAGGCAGTTAATTCACCCCTCCACTTT.

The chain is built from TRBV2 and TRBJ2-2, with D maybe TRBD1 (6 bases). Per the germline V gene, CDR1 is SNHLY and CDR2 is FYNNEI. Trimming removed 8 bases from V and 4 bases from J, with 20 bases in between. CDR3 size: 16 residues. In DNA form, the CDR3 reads TGTGCCAGCTGCTACAGGGTCCCGGACCTCACCGGGGAGCTGTTTTTT. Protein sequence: CASCYRVPDLTGELFF.

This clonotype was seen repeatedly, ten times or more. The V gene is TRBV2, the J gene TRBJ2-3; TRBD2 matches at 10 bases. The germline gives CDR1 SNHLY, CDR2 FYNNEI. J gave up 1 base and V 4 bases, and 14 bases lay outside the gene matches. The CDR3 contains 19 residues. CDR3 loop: CASSGGGWTSGERTDTQYF. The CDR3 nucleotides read TGTGCCAGCAGTGGGGGAGGTTGGACTAGCGGAGAACGCACAGATACGCAGTATTTT.

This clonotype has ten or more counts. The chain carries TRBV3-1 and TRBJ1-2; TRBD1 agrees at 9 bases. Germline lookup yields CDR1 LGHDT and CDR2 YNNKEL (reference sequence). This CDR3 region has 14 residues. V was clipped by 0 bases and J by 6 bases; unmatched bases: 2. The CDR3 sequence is CASSQDGTGNGYTF. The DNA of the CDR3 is TGTGCCAGCAGCCAAGACGGGACAGGGAATGGCTACACCTTC.

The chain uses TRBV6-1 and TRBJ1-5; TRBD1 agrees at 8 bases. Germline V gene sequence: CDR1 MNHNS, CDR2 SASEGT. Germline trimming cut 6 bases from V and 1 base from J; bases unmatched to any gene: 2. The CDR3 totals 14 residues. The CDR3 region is CASRDRESNQPQHF. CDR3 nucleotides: TGTGCCAGCAGGGACAGGGAGAGCAATCAGCCCCAGCATTTT.

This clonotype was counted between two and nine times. The chain's CDR3 is CSAREMRTGANVLTF. CDR3 DNA sequence: TGCAGTGCTAGAGAAATGAGGACTGGGGCCAACGTCCTGACTTTC. The chain carries TRBV20-1 and TRBJ2-6; the D is unclear. This CDR3 has 15 amino acids. The V gene's germline CDR1 is DFQATT and CDR2 SNEGSKA (reference sequence). V shed 0 bases and J shed 2 bases, with 8 bases lying between them.

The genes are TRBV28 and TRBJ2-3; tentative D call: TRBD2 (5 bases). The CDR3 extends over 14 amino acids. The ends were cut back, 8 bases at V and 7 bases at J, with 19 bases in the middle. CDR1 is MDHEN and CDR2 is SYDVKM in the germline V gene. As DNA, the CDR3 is TGTGCCAGCGTCATGAGGGCGACGTTAAATACGCAGTATTTT. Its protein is CASVMRATLNTQYF.

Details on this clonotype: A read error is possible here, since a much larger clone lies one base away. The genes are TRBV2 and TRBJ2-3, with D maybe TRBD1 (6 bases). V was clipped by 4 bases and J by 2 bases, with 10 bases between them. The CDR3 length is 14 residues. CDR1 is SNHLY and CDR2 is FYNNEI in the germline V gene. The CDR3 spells CASSGGQDTDTQYF. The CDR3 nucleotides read TGTGCCAGCAGTGGGGGGCAGGACACAGATACGCAGTATTTT.

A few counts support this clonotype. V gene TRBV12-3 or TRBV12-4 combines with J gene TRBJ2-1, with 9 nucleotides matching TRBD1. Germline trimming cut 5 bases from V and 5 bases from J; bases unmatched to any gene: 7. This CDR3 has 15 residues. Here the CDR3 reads CASSAWTGADNEQFF. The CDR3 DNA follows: TGTGCCAGCAGTGCATGGACAGGGGCGGACAATGAGCAGTTCTTC.

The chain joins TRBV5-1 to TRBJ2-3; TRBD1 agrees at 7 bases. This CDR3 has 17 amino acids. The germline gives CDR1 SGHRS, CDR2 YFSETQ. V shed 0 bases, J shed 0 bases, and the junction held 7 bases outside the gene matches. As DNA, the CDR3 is TGCGCCAGCAGCTTGGCCTGGGGACAGCCTAGCACAGATACGCAGTATTTT. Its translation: CASSLAWGQPSTDTQYF.

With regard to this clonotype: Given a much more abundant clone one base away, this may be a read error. CDR3 residues: CASKIDRGGNKQFF. The CDR3 region has the DNA TGTGCCAGCAAAATTGACAGGGGAGGGAATAAGCAGTTCTTC. The V and J genes are TRBV27 and TRBJ2-1; D possibly corresponds to TRBD1 (8 bases). V dropped 7 bases and J dropped 11 bases, with 21 bases sitting between them. The CDR3 totals 14 residues. Germline CDR1 and CDR2: MNHEY and SMNVEV (reference sequence).

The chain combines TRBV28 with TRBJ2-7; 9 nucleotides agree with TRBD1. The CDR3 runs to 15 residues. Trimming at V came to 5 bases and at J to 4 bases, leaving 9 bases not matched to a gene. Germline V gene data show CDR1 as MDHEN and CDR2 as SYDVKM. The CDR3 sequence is CASSNPGQGMYEQYF. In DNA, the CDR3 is TGTGCCAGCAGTAACCCGGGACAGGGAATGTACGAGCAGTACTTC.

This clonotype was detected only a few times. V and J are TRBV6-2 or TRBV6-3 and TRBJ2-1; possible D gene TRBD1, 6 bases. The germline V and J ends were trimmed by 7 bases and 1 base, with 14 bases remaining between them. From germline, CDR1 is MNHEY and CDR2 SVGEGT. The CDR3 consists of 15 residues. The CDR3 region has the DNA TGTGCCAGCAATTGGCAACAGGGATCCTACAATGAGCAGTTCTTC. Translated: CASNWQQGSYNEQFF.

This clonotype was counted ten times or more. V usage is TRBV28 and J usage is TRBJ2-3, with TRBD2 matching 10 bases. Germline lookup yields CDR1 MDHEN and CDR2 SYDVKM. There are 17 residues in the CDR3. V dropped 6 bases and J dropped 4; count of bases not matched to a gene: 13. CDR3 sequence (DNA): TGTGCCAGCAGCCCTCACCCTAGCGGGAGAAGGTCAGATACGCAGTATTTT. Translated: CASSPHPSGRRSDTQYF.

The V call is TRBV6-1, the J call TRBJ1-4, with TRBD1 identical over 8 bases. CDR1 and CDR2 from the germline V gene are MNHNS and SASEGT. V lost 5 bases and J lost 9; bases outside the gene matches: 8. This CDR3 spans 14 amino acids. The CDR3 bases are TGTGCCAGCAGTACACCAGGGGGCGAGAAAAAACTGTTTTTT. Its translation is CASSTPGGEKKLFF.